The rows below give T cell receptor beta chains drawn from one sample of a study of blood T cell repertoires in COVID-19. Sequencing used immunoSEQ multiplex PCR; TCRdb keeps in-frame clones, though not all of them. Counted here are around 180,000 clones, 79% occurring once; the ten biggest clones make up 17%. Source material: peripheral blood. The receptors derive from a man between 60 and 75 years old with active or convalescent COVID-19. The CDR3 runs from the conserved cysteine through the conserved F or W. The D gene is left open where the match is weak. Expanded clones get a size class; other rows say once, few or many, or leave the size out.

TRBJ1-1 13 TRBV28 NA few TGTGCCAGCAGTTTAAGGGGCAGGACTGAAGCTTTCTTT CASSLRGRTEAFF
TRBJ1-5 15 TRBV5-1 TRBD1 NA TGCGCCAGCAGCAAACAGGGGGCCGATGGTCAGCCCCAGCATTTT CASSKQGADGQPQHF
TRBJ2-7 13 TRBV12-3/TRBV12-4 NA NA TGTGCCAGCAGTTTGCGCCCTTCCTACGAGCAGTACTTC CASSLRPSYEQYF
TRBJ2-7 13 TRBV7-9 NA NA TGTGCCAGCAGCCACGGGGGAAGGTACGAGCAGTACTTC CASSHGGRYEQYF
TRBJ2-7 13 TRBV19 NA few TGTGCCAGTAGTAGGGACTTCTACTACGAGCAGTACTTC CASSRDFYYEQYF
TRBJ1-5 13 TRBV4-2 NA few TGTGCCAGCAGCCAAGAGAGGTACCAGCCCCAGCATTTT CASSQERYQPQHF
TRBJ2-5 14 TRBV19 TRBD1 NA TGTGCCAGTACTCCCCGACAGGGTGGGGAGACCCAGTACTTC CASTPRQGGETQYF
TRBJ2-1 18 TRBV12-5 TRBD2 NA TGTGCTAGTGGTTCCAATCGGGAGGCTAGCGGGAGGTACAATGAGCAGTTCTTC CASGSNREASGRYNEQFF
TRBJ2-7 13 TRBV12-2 NA NA TGTGCAAGTCGCTCCCGGGGATACTACGAGCAGTACTTC CASRSRGYYEQYF
TRBJ2-3 16 TRBV5-1 NA NA TGCGCCAGCAGCTTGGTAGGGGCTTTATTGGCAGATACGCAGTATTTT CASSLVGALLADTQYF
TRBJ2-7 16 TRBV7-3 NA NA TGTGCCAGCAGCTTAAACGGACCCAGGGGTTCCTACGAGCAGTACTTC CASSLNGPRGSYEQYF
TRBJ2-5 14 TRBV5-1 NA NA TGCGCCAGCAGCCCGATGGGGCTGGGAGAGACCCAGTACTTC CASSPMGLGETQYF
TRBJ2-3 17 TRBV2 NA NA TGTGCCAGCAGTGAGGGGCGGAGCCCCTCTAGCACAGATACGCAGTATTTT CASSEGRSPSSTDTQYF
TRBJ2-1 16 TRBV19 TRBD1 NA TGTGCCAGTAGTTCCCCCCGGGGACAGGGGAGGAATGAGCAGTTCTTC CASSSPRGQGRNEQFF
TRBJ1-5 15 TRBV6-2/TRBV6-3 TRBD1 NA TGTGCCAGCAGCCCCAGGGGGCAGGGTGGTCAGCCCCAGCATTTT CASSPRGQGGQPQHF
TRBJ1-2 15 TRBV5-6 NA NA TGTGCCAGCAGCCCTACTGGAGGGGCGAACTATGGCTACACCTTC CASSPTGGANYGYTF
TRBJ2-7 11 TRBV6-2/TRBV6-3 NA NA TGTGCCAGCAGTCTTCTAGCCGAGCAGTACTTC CASSLLAEQYF
TRBJ2-6 17 TRBV3-1/TRBV3-2 NA once TGTGCCAGCAGCCAAGGGCGGGCATTCTCTGGGGCCAACGTCCTGACTTTC CASSQGRAFSGANVLTF
TRBJ2-1 19 TRBV24-1 TRBD2 NA TGTGCCACCAGTAACACGGGACTAGCGGGGGAAGGGGGGTTTAATGAGCAGTTCTTC CATSNTGLAGEGGFNEQFF
TRBJ1-2 14 TRBV6-1 NA NA TGTGCCAGCAGTGAAGCAGGCAGGGTGGGTGGCTACACCTTC CASSEAGRVGGYTF
TRBJ2-5 15 TRBV5-1 TRBD1 NA TGCGCCAGCAGCCCCGGGACAGGGGGTAAAGAGACCCAGTACTTC CASSPGTGGKETQYF
TRBJ1-1 13 TRBV7-3 NA once TGTGCCAGCAGCTCTAACCCGGGGACTGAAGCTTTCTTT CASSSNPGTEAFF
TRBJ2-7 14 TRBV12-5 NA NA TGTGCTAGTGGTTCCTGCTGGGGCCGCTACGAGCAGTACTTC CASGSCWGRYEQYF
TRBJ2-7 16 TRBV6-6 NA NA TGTGCCAGCAGTTACCCCTCGAACGGGGTGAACTACGAGCAGTACTTC CASSYPSNGVNYEQYF
TRBJ1-5 17 TRBV18 NA few TGTGCCAGCTCACCAGAAAGCACGTTGAGGAGCAATCAGCCCCAGCATTTT CASSPESTLRSNQPQHF
TRBJ1-5 14 TRBV7-2 TRBD1 NA TGTGCCAGCTCCCGGGACAGGGGGAATCAGCCCCAGCATTTT CASSRDRGNQPQHF
TRBJ2-2 14 TRBV5-1 NA NA TGCGCCAGCAGCGGAGGGCAGAACACCGGGGAGCTGTTTTTT CASSGGQNTGELFF
TRBJ1-1 15 TRBV6-2/TRBV6-3 NA NA TGTGCCAGCAGCTCCCCCGAGGGGGTGGGGACTGAAGCTTTCTTT CASSSPEGVGTEAFF
TRBJ2-7 16 TRBV18 TRBD2 NA TGTGCCAGCTCACCCACTGGACTAGCGGGAGAGAACGAGCAGTACTTC CASSPTGLAGENEQYF
TRBJ1-2 14 TRBV7-8 NA NA TGTGCCAGCAGCTTAGCGCAGTTTAACTATGGCTACACCTTC CASSLAQFNYGYTF
TRBJ2-3 15 TRBV7-3 TRBD2 few TGTGCCAGCAGCTTTGGAGGGAGGGACACAGATACGCAGTATTTT CASSFGGRDTDTQYF
TRBJ2-7 16 TRBV5-4 TRBD2 NA TGTGCCAGCAGCCCACGCGAGGGGAGCGGGAGGTACGAGCAGTACTTC CASSPREGSGRYEQYF
TRBJ1-4 16 TRBV19 TRBD1 NA TGTGCCAGTAGTGTCCAGGGGGCGCCAACTAATGAAAAACTGTTTTTT CASSVQGAPTNEKLFF
TRBJ2-1 14 TRBV2 NA once TGTGCCAGCGTCTTAGCGGCCTCCTACAATGAGCAGTTCTTC CASVLAASYNEQFF
TRBJ2-5 13 TRBV29-1 TRBD2 NA TGCAGCGTTGCATTAGCGGGATGGGAGACCCAGTACTTC CSVALAGWETQYF
TRBJ1-6 14 TRBV5-1 NA NA TGCGCCAGCAGCTTGAGTAAGACAAGTTCACCCCTCCACTTT CASSLSKTSSPLHF
TRBJ2-2 16 TRBV5-4 NA once TGTGCCAGCAGCTTGGTTGGGCGGAGGGATACCGGGGAGCTGTTTTTT CASSLVGRRDTGELFF
TRBJ1-6 15 TRBV7-2 NA NA TGTGCCAGCAGCTTAGCAGCGGGGCAAAGTTCACCCCTCCACTTT CASSLAAGQSSPLHF
TRBJ1-2 14 TRBV5-1 TRBD1 NA TGCGCCAGCAGCTTGGCCGGGACAGGCAATGGCTACACCTTC CASSLAGTGNGYTF
TRBJ2-1 19 TRBV27 TRBD2 NA TGTGCCAGCAGCCCCGCCCCGGGACTAGCGGGAGGATGGGGCAATGAGCAGTTCTTC CASSPAPGLAGGWGNEQFF
TRBJ2-5 13 TRBV18 TRBD1 NA TGTGCCAGCTCATCCGGACAGGAAGAGACCCAGTACTTC CASSSGQEETQYF